This paragraph covers one TCR beta chain sequence. The junction departs from the called germline gene at one end, perhaps through a read error. Germline CDR1 reads SNHLY; CDR2 reads FYNNEI. The CDR3 totals 15 residues. The data stem from a study of blood T cell repertoires in COVID-19. Turning to the study itself: Samples came from the United States, Italy and Spain, spanning acute and convalescent COVID-19. PBMCs, B-cell-depleted T cells, or T cells were the source of the cDNA or gDNA that made up the material.

The method was immunoSEQ multiplex PCR; TCRdb's version includes in-frame clones alone and lacks a portion of them. The data hold 260,000 or so clones, with around 84% observed a single time. The chain employs TRBV2 and TRBJ1-3, with unresolved D. This clonotype was obtained from a young man who had recovered from COVID-19. The sequencing input was PBMCs or T cells enriched from blood (not recorded which). DNA for the CDR3: TGTGCCAGTACTTCAACCCTAGATCCTGGAAGCACCATATATTTT. It yields the protein CASTSTLDPGSTIYF.